Listed here are 13 T cell receptor beta chains from one sample, sequenced in a study of regulatory T cells in long-lasting Graves disease (dated by TCRdb to the early 2020s). In the paper's terms, the time point label means: persistent/refractory GD, antithyroid drugs over 5 years with positive TRAb. RNA was extracted from PBMCs in TRIzol for both TCR sequencing and RNA sequencing. Library prep was done by multiplex PCR. The instrument was an Illumina HiSeq 4000. iRepertoire HTBI primers and Arm-PCR amplification of CDR3 regions were used to construct TCR beta libraries. TCRdb applied fastp at Q25 and MiXCR to the public reads, then kept only in-frame beta chains. CDR3 protein sequences are deduplicated, and each keeps its most common genes and DNA. The sample table contains about 470,000 distinct CDR3 sequences; only one count was recorded for less than 25% of them. Of the sample, 6.5% to 10% is held by the ten largest clones.

The source was peripheral blood mononuclear cells (PBMCs), collected when the disease was refractory, from a patient treated with antithyroid drugs. The receptors were gathered from a female donor with Graves disease.

The V call is TRBV27, the J call TRBJ2-7; TRBD2 matches at 12 bases. CDR3 size: 18 residues. Germline CDR1 MNHEY, CDR2 SMNVEV (reference sequence). Trimming took 6 bases from V and 4 from J; bases not matched to a gene: 16. This CDR3 is CASSRRTSGIGVYYEQYF. The CDR3 DNA sequence: TGTGCCAGCAGCCGCAGGACTAGCGGGATTGGGGTTTATTACGAGCAGTACTTC.

This clonotype was detected ten times or more. V is TRBV6-5 and J is TRBJ1-2; TRBD1 aligns across 9 bases. V dropped 3 bases and J dropped 4; count of bases not matched to a gene: 3. There are 14 residues in the CDR3. Germline CDR1 is MNHEY and CDR2 is SVGAGI. The CDR3 is CASSYPTGGYGYTF. The CDR3 nucleotides read TGTGCCAGCAGTTATCCGACAGGGGGCTATGGCTACACCTTC.

This clonotype was counted only a few times. The chain is built from TRBV2 and TRBJ2-1; 10 bases line up with TRBD2. This CDR3 has 14 residues. Unmatched junction bases numbered 8, after V lost 10 bases and J lost 5 bases. Germline CDR1 SNHLY, CDR2 FYNNEI. The CDR3 nucleotides read TGTGCCACCGCCGGGACTAGCGTCAACAATGAGCAGTTCTTC. Translated: CATAGTSVNNEQFF.

The V call is TRBV7-2, the J call TRBJ2-7; tentative D call: TRBD1 (6 bases). The CDR3 consists of 13 residues. Germline CDR1 and CDR2: SGHTA and FQGNSA. Trimming stripped 4 bases from V and 3 bases from J, with 10 bases between. For the CDR3, the DNA is TGTGCCAGCAGCTATGCAGGGGACTACGAGCAGTACTTC. Its translation: CASSYAGDYEQYF.

With respect to this clonotype: One end of the junction does not line up with germline, which may come from a read error. The CDR3 is CAGRGGRGMRNYGYTF. DNA for the CDR3: TGTGCCGGCAGAGGAGGTCGGGGAATGAGAAACTATGGCTACACCTTC. The chain uses TRBV6-6 and TRBJ1-2; D uncertain. CDR3 length: 16 amino acids. Germline-derived CDR1 and CDR2 are MNHNY and SVGAGI (reference sequence).

The chain joins TRBV9 to TRBJ1-1; the D is unclear. CDR1 is SGDLS, CDR2 YYNGEE, per germline. Trimming left V 2 bases short and J 3 bases short, with 8 bases between. The CDR3 length is 13 residues. CDR3 bases: TGTGCCAGCAGCGTGTGGGATTACACTGAAGCTTTCTTT. This codes for CASSVWDYTEAFF.

A word on this clonotype: This may be a read error: a much more frequent sequence differs by one nucleotide. It is likely a read error, because the conserved phenylalanine at the end of the CDR3 is missing. The J gene is TRBJ1-5, the V gene TRBV7-2; TRBD1 is a possible D gene (6 bases). The CDR3 is 14 amino acids. The ends were cut back, 1 base at V and 5 bases at J, with 9 bases in the middle. Germline V CDR1 and CDR2: SGHTA, FQGNSA. The CDR3 sequence is CASSLDRTDQPQHS. The CDR3 DNA reads TGTGCCAGCAGCTTAGACCGGACAGATCAGCCCCAGCATTCT.

V is TRBV30 and J is TRBJ2-5; D might be TRBD2 (5 bases). Germline CDR1 and CDR2: GTSNPN and SVGIG (reference sequence). The CDR3 length is 15 residues. V lost 2 bases and J 4 bases, leaving 17 bases between the germline ends. The CDR3 coding sequence is TGTGCCTGGAGTATGACTATCCCAAGGACAGAGACCCAGTACTTC. This encodes CAWSMTIPRTETQYF. The full variable domain, in which reference TRBV30 and TRBJ2-5 provide the parts outside the CDR3, is SQTIHQWPATLVQPVGSPLSLECTVEGTSNPNLYWYRQAAGRGLQLLFYSVGIGQISSEVPQNLSASRPQDRQFILSSKKLLLSDSGFYLCAWSMTIPRTETQYFGPGTRLLVL.

The V call is TRBV9, the J call TRBJ2-5; TRBD2 aligns across 8 bases. Trimming at V came to 2 bases and at J to 4 bases, leaving 7 bases not matched to a gene. The germline V gene encodes CDR1 SGDLS and CDR2 YYNGEE. This CDR3 region has 15 residues. Here the CDR3 reads CASSVTGTSRETQYF. CDR3 sequence (DNA): TGTGCCAGCAGCGTTACCGGGACTAGTAGAGAGACCCAGTACTTC.

This clonotype was picked up many times. The V and J genes are TRBV13 and TRBJ1-2; a possible D gene is TRBD1 (5 bases). Per the germline V gene, CDR1 is PRHDT and CDR2 is FYEKMQ (reference sequence). The V end was cut by 4 bases, the J end by 3 bases, with 12 bases between. CDR3 length: 14 residues. CDR3 sequence reads: CASSSTASDYGYTF. In nucleotides, the CDR3 is TGTGCCAGCAGCTCGACAGCATCGGACTATGGCTACACCTTC.

This clonotype was recorded only once. The chain links TRBV14 to TRBJ1-2, with no clear D. The CDR3 runs 14 residues. Germline CDR1 reads SGHDN; CDR2 reads FVKESK. With 1 base removed from V and 3 bases from J, the gap between germline ends came to 9 bases. As DNA, the CDR3 is TGTGCCAGCAGCCAAGTCTCTGCCTACTATGGCTACACCTTC. It encodes CASSQVSAYYGYTF.

This clonotype was seen repeatedly, ten times or more. The rearrangement joins TRBV27 to TRBJ2-2, with 11 bases matching TRBD2. This CDR3 is 17 amino acids long. With V trimmed by 1 base and J by 8 bases, 9 bases remained unmatched. Germline CDR1 reads MNHEY; CDR2 reads SMNVEV (reference sequence). The DNA for the CDR3 is TGTGCCAGCAGTTTATTTGTACTAGCGGGAGAAGCGGGGGAGCTGTTTTTT. Residues: CASSLFVLAGEAGELFF.

Details on this clonotype: This likely traces to a read error, being one base from a far larger clone. The V and J genes are TRBV11-3 and TRBJ2-5; D perhaps matches TRBD1 (6 bases). V was trimmed by 5 bases and J by 4 bases, leaving 11 bases between them. CDR1 is SGHNT, CDR2 YENEEA, per germline. This CDR3 comprises 13 residues. The CDR3 sequence is CASSTYRVETQYF. Here the CDR3 DNA reads TGTGCCAGCAGCACCTACAGGGTAGAGACCCAGTACTTC.